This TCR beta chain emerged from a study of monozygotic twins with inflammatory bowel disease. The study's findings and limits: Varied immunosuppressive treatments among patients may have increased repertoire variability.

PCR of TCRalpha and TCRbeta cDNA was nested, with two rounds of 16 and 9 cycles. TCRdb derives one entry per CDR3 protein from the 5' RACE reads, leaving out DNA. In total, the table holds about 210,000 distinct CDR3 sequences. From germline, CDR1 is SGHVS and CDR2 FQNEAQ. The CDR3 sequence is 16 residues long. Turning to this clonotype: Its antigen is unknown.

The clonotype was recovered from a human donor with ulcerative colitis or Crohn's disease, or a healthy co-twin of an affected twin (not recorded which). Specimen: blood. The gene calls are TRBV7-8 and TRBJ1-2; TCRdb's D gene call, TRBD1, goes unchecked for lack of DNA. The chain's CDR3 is CASSLERTGVGHGYTF.